Listed below are T cell receptor beta chains from one sample, sequenced in a study of blood T cell repertoires in COVID-19. Sequenced by immunoSEQ multiplex PCR; TCRdb stores in-frame clones only, minus some. The data show a few hundred thousand clones, 80% to 90% seen once. The source material was peripheral blood. The source of these receptors is a woman aged 25 to 39 with COVID-19, enrolled during active disease. CDR3s include the opening cysteine and the closing phenylalanine or tryptophan. The D gene is left open where the match is weak. Some rows have no size entry. The others give once, few or many, or a class for an expanded clone.

d_gene: NA; v_gene: TRBV2; j_gene: TRBJ2-1; abundance: once; CDR3nt: TGTGCCAGCACCTTACTACAGGGCTATGAGCAGTTCTTC; CDR3aa: CASTLLQGYEQFF
d_gene: NA; v_gene: TRBV20-1; j_gene: TRBJ2-3; abundance: NA; CDR3nt: TGCAGTGCTAGAGGGCCAGATACGCAGTATTTT; CDR3aa: CSARGPDTQYF
d_gene: NA; v_gene: TRBV6-4; j_gene: TRBJ2-1; abundance: few; CDR3nt: TGTGCCAGCAGACTGAAATCCGCCTACAATGAGCAGTTCTTC; CDR3aa: CASRLKSAYNEQFF
d_gene: NA; v_gene: TRBV14; j_gene: TRBJ2-7; abundance: NA; CDR3nt: TGTGCCAGCAGCCAAGATCCGCAGGCCACCGAGCAGTACTTC; CDR3aa: CASSQDPQATEQYF
d_gene: TRBD1; v_gene: TRBV18; j_gene: TRBJ2-1; abundance: NA; CDR3nt: TGTGCCAGCTCACTGGGGACAGTATCCTACAATGAGCAGTTCTTC; CDR3aa: CASSLGTVSYNEQFF
d_gene: NA; v_gene: TRBV11-2; j_gene: TRBJ1-6; abundance: few; CDR3nt: TGTGCCAGCAGCTTTTGGGGAGGTTCACCCCTCCACTTT; CDR3aa: CASSFWGGSPLHF
d_gene: TRBD2; v_gene: TRBV27; j_gene: TRBJ2-7; abundance: NA; CDR3nt: TGTGCCAGCAGTCGACTAGCGGGGACCTTGTACGAGCAGTACTTC; CDR3aa: CASSRLAGTLYEQYF
d_gene: NA; v_gene: TRBV5-5; j_gene: TRBJ2-7; abundance: NA; CDR3nt: TGTGCCAGCAGCGCCGAGTGGGGGCTGCAGTACTTC; CDR3aa: CASSAEWGLQYF
d_gene: TRBD1; v_gene: TRBV27; j_gene: TRBJ2-7; abundance: NA; CDR3nt: TGTGCCAGCAGTTTGCGGGACAGGGCCGGCTACGAGCAGTACTTC; CDR3aa: CASSLRDRAGYEQYF
d_gene: NA; v_gene: TRBV6-6; j_gene: TRBJ2-5; abundance: NA; CDR3nt: TGTGCCAGCAGTTACAGGGGATGGGAGACCCAGTACTTC; CDR3aa: CASSYRGWETQYF
d_gene: NA; v_gene: TRBV13; j_gene: TRBJ2-3; abundance: NA; CDR3nt: TGTGCCAGCAGCCTCCGGGTGAGAGATACGCAGTATTTT; CDR3aa: CASSLRVRDTQYF
d_gene: NA; v_gene: TRBV28; j_gene: TRBJ1-1; abundance: NA; CDR3nt: TGTGCCAGCAGTTACGGGAGGGGGGTGAACACTGAAGCTTTCTTT; CDR3aa: CASSYGRGVNTEAFF
d_gene: TRBD2; v_gene: TRBV30; j_gene: TRBJ2-1; abundance: once; CDR3nt: TGTGCCTGGAGTCTAGCGGGTTTTAGTGAGCAGTTCTTC; CDR3aa: CAWSLAGFSEQFF
d_gene: NA; v_gene: TRBV7-9; j_gene: TRBJ2-5; abundance: NA; CDR3nt: TGTGCCAGCAGCTTGGACAGCAAAGAGACCCAGTACTTC; CDR3aa: CASSLDSKETQYF
d_gene: TRBD1; v_gene: TRBV19; j_gene: TRBJ1-1; abundance: NA; CDR3nt: TGTGCCAGTAGTAGAGTAAGAGGAACAGGGGGCCTTGCCACTGAAGCTTTCTTT; CDR3aa: CASSRVRGTGGLATEAFF
d_gene: NA; v_gene: TRBV28; j_gene: TRBJ1-1; abundance: few; CDR3nt: TGTGCCAGCAATAGCCCCGGGGGGAGGGTGACTGAAGCTTTCTTT; CDR3aa: CASNSPGGRVTEAFF
d_gene: TRBD1; v_gene: TRBV7-9; j_gene: TRBJ1-1; abundance: NA; CDR3nt: TGTGCCAGCAGAACAACCGGGACAGCGAACACTGAAGCTTTCTTT; CDR3aa: CASRTTGTANTEAFF
d_gene: NA; v_gene: TRBV5-1; j_gene: TRBJ1-2; abundance: NA; CDR3nt: TGCGCCAGCAGCTTGGTAACAGCCTATGGCTACACCTTC; CDR3aa: CASSLVTAYGYTF
d_gene: TRBD1; v_gene: TRBV30; j_gene: TRBJ1-4; abundance: NA; CDR3nt: TGTGCCTGGAGCGCAAAACAGGGGGTGTGGGCAACTAATGAAAAACTGTTTTTT; CDR3aa: CAWSAKQGVWATNEKLFF
d_gene: TRBD1; v_gene: TRBV2; j_gene: TRBJ2-3; abundance: NA; CDR3nt: TGTGCCAGCAGGGCCCCGGGACAGGGCACAGATACGCAGTATTTT; CDR3aa: CASRAPGQGTDTQYF
d_gene: TRBD2; v_gene: TRBV9; j_gene: TRBJ2-1; abundance: NA; CDR3nt: TGTGCCAGCAGCCACACCGGGACTAGCGGGCCCCTAAGCGAGCAGTTCTTC; CDR3aa: CASSHTGTSGPLSEQFF
d_gene: TRBD1; v_gene: TRBV9; j_gene: TRBJ2-7; abundance: NA; CDR3nt: TGTGCCAGCAGCGTAGATAGTGGACAGGGCTTCTACGAGCAGTACTTC; CDR3aa: CASSVDSGQGFYEQYF
d_gene: NA; v_gene: TRBV5-6; j_gene: TRBJ1-6; abundance: NA; CDR3nt: TGTGCCAGCAGCTTGGACGCGCGGGGTAGGTCACCCCTCCACTTT; CDR3aa: CASSLDARGRSPLHF
d_gene: NA; v_gene: TRBV11-3; j_gene: TRBJ2-7; abundance: NA; CDR3nt: TGTGCCAGCAGCCCGGAAGGCGGGAATTCCTACGAGCAGTACTTC; CDR3aa: CASSPEGGNSYEQYF
d_gene: NA; v_gene: TRBV2; j_gene: TRBJ1-2; abundance: NA; CDR3nt: TGTGCCAGCTGCGGGTCCTTACTCCACTATGGCTACACCTTC; CDR3aa: CASCGSLLHYGYTF
d_gene: TRBD2; v_gene: TRBV3-1/TRBV3-2; j_gene: TRBJ2-3; abundance: NA; CDR3nt: TGTGCCAGCAGAGGGACTAGCGGGGGTGGAAATACGCAGTATTTT; CDR3aa: CASRGTSGGGNTQYF
d_gene: TRBD1; v_gene: TRBV10-3; j_gene: TRBJ1-5; abundance: NA; CDR3nt: TGTGCCATCAGCCCGGACAGGGTAGAGCCCCAGCATTTT; CDR3aa: CAISPDRVEPQHF
d_gene: TRBD2; v_gene: TRBV5-1; j_gene: TRBJ2-7; abundance: few; CDR3nt: TGCGCCAGCACCCTCGGGGGGGCCTACGAGCAGTACTTC; CDR3aa: CASTLGGAYEQYF
d_gene: NA; v_gene: TRBV29-1; j_gene: TRBJ2-3; abundance: NA; CDR3nt: TGCAGCGTTGGTGTGGCGGGGAGTGCAGATACGCAGTATTTT; CDR3aa: CSVGVAGSADTQYF
d_gene: NA; v_gene: TRBV6-6; j_gene: TRBJ1-5; abundance: NA; CDR3nt: TGTGCCAGCACCCGACAAACCAATCAGCCCCAGCATTTT; CDR3aa: CASTRQTNQPQHF
d_gene: NA; v_gene: TRBV7-3; j_gene: TRBJ2-2; abundance: NA; CDR3nt: TGTGCCAGCAGCCCAAAACCCCTGAGCGGGGAGCTGTTTTTT; CDR3aa: CASSPKPLSGELFF
d_gene: NA; v_gene: TRBV28; j_gene: TRBJ2-5; abundance: NA; CDR3nt: TGTGCCAGCAGTCCCCTTCAGGGGGAGACCCAGTACTTC; CDR3aa: CASSPLQGETQYF
d_gene: NA; v_gene: TRBV7-3; j_gene: TRBJ2-5; abundance: NA; CDR3nt: TGTGCCAGCAGCTTAACATTAGGACAGGGAGGGCAAGAGACCCAGTACTTC; CDR3aa: CASSLTLGQGGQETQYF
d_gene: TRBD2; v_gene: TRBV5-1; j_gene: TRBJ2-1; abundance: NA; CDR3nt: TGCGCCAGCAGCCTAGGGACTAGCGGAGTTTACAATGAGCAGTTCTTC; CDR3aa: CASSLGTSGVYNEQFF
d_gene: NA; v_gene: TRBV5-4; j_gene: TRBJ2-7; abundance: NA; CDR3nt: TGTGCCAGCAGCTTGGGAGGCTACGAGCAGTACTTC; CDR3aa: CASSLGGYEQYF
d_gene: TRBD2; v_gene: TRBV7-3; j_gene: TRBJ2-3; abundance: NA; CDR3nt: TGTGCCAGCAGCCCGGGACTAGCGGGAGCTGATACGCAGTATTTT; CDR3aa: CASSPGLAGADTQYF
d_gene: NA; v_gene: TRBV7-8; j_gene: TRBJ1-4; abundance: NA; CDR3nt: TGTGCCAGCAGCTTACTTACAGTTCCAACTAATGAAAAACTGTTTTTT; CDR3aa: CASSLLTVPTNEKLFF
d_gene: TRBD1; v_gene: TRBV4-2; j_gene: TRBJ1-1; abundance: NA; CDR3nt: TGTGCCAGCAGCCCCCGGGACAGGGGTGTAGCTTTCTTT; CDR3aa: CASSPRDRGVAFF
d_gene: TRBD2; v_gene: TRBV5-6; j_gene: TRBJ2-1; abundance: NA; CDR3nt: TGTGCCAGCAGCTTGTCTGGCGGGAGCATACAGAATGAGCAGTTCTTC; CDR3aa: CASSLSGGSIQNEQFF
d_gene: TRBD1; v_gene: TRBV18; j_gene: TRBJ1-4; abundance: NA; CDR3nt: TGTGCCAGCTCACCCCCCGTCGGAACAGGGGGAGAAAAACTGTTTTTT; CDR3aa: CASSPPVGTGGEKLFF
d_gene: NA; v_gene: TRBV28; j_gene: TRBJ1-3; abundance: NA; CDR3nt: TGTGCCAGCAGTTTCTCCTCTGGAAACACCATATATTTT; CDR3aa: CASSFSSGNTIYF
d_gene: TRBD2; v_gene: TRBV11-2; j_gene: TRBJ2-3; abundance: NA; CDR3nt: TGTGCCAGCAGCTTAGATGACAGCGGGAGGGGCACAGATACGCAGTATTTT; CDR3aa: CASSLDDSGRGTDTQYF
d_gene: NA; v_gene: TRBV6-5; j_gene: TRBJ2-7; abundance: NA; CDR3nt: TGTGCCAGCAGTTCATTCCGGGGCTACGAGCAGTACTTC; CDR3aa: CASSSFRGYEQYF
d_gene: NA; v_gene: TRBV9; j_gene: TRBJ1-1; abundance: once; CDR3nt: TGTGCCAGCAGCCAGACAATTACAGGATTTGAAGCTTTCTTT; CDR3aa: CASSQTITGFEAFF
d_gene: TRBD2; v_gene: TRBV4-2; j_gene: TRBJ2-1; abundance: NA; CDR3nt: TGTGCCAGCGCGCAGGGACTAGATTCATACAATGAGCAGTTCTTC; CDR3aa: CASAQGLDSYNEQFF
d_gene: NA; v_gene: TRBV24-1; j_gene: TRBJ1-6; abundance: NA; CDR3nt: TGTGCCACCAGTGATTTGCGCGGCAGCTTGAGCTCCTATAATTCACCCCTCCACTTT; CDR3aa: CATSDLRGSLSSYNSPLHF
d_gene: NA; v_gene: TRBV28; j_gene: TRBJ2-7; abundance: NA; CDR3nt: TGTGCCAGCCGGGAGAGCTCCTACGAGCAGTACTTC; CDR3aa: CASRESSYEQYF
d_gene: NA; v_gene: TRBV6-5; j_gene: TRBJ1-1; abundance: NA; CDR3nt: TGTGCCAGCAGTTACTCGTCCGGGGGTGAAGCTTTCTTT; CDR3aa: CASSYSSGGEAFF
d_gene: TRBD1; v_gene: TRBV19; j_gene: TRBJ2-7; abundance: NA; CDR3nt: TGTGCCAGTAGTATAAGCCCCCCCGGGACAGGGCCATACGAGCAGTACTTC; CDR3aa: CASSISPPGTGPYEQYF
d_gene: TRBD2; v_gene: TRBV6-5; j_gene: TRBJ2-7; abundance: NA; CDR3nt: TGTGCCAGCACCGTTAGCGGGAGGCCCGCCTACGAGCAGTACTTC; CDR3aa: CASTVSGRPAYEQYF
d_gene: NA; v_gene: TRBV6-2/TRBV6-3; j_gene: TRBJ2-1; abundance: NA; CDR3nt: TGTGCCAGCAGCCCGCTCAGGGAACATGAGCAGTTCTTC; CDR3aa: CASSPLREHEQFF
d_gene: NA; v_gene: TRBV12-3/TRBV12-4; j_gene: TRBJ2-2; abundance: NA; CDR3nt: TGTGCCAGCAGTCAAACAGTTGGGGAGCTGTTTTTT; CDR3aa: CASSQTVGELFF
d_gene: NA; v_gene: TRBV9; j_gene: TRBJ2-5; abundance: once; CDR3nt: TGTGCCAGCAGCGGCGGACAGAGGGAGACCCAGTACTTC; CDR3aa: CASSGGQRETQYF
d_gene: NA; v_gene: TRBV10-3; j_gene: TRBJ2-3; abundance: many; CDR3nt: TGTGCCATCAGTCCTTTCACAGATACGCAGTATTTT; CDR3aa: CAISPFTDTQYF
d_gene: NA; v_gene: TRBV11-2; j_gene: TRBJ1-2; abundance: few; CDR3nt: TGTGCCAGCAGTTCACAGGGAAACTATGGCTACACCTTC; CDR3aa: CASSSQGNYGYTF